The 10 T cell receptor beta chains reported below all come from one sample, sequenced in a study of blood T cells in healthy people across ages. A second PCR, run for roughly 7 to 12 cycles, used a sample-barcoded 5' primer plus a J-beta primer mix. TCRdb analysed the 5' RACE reads with MiXCR anew, one entry per CDR3 protein. Of over 950,000 distinct CDR3 sequences listed, roughly two fifths are singletons. Specimen: blood. These receptors were collected from a man aged 18 to 29 in good health.

The chain combines TRBV6-1 with TRBJ2-7; 8 bases match TRBD1. The CDR3 spans 14 residues. Germline loops: CDR1 MNHNS, CDR2 SASEGT. With V trimmed by 2 bases and J by 4 bases, 4 bases remained unmatched. The CDR3 loop is CASSEKTGGYEQYF. The CDR3 region has the DNA TGTGCCAGCAGTGAAAAAACAGGGGGATACGAGCAGTACTTC.

V gene TRBV18 combines with J gene TRBJ1-5; D ambiguous. Trimming left V 2 bases short and J 6 bases short, with 8 bases between. CDR1 is KGHSH, CDR2 LQKENI, per germline. CDR3 size: 13 residues. CDR3 sequence: CASSPGPTQPQHF. The CDR3 region has the DNA TGTGCCAGCTCACCAGGGCCCACTCAGCCCCAGCATTTT.

The rearrangement joins TRBV7-2 to TRBJ2-1; D remains unclear. The CDR3 spans 15 residues. Germline values: CDR1 SGHTA, CDR2 FQGNSA. The germline V and J ends were trimmed by 2 bases and 5 bases, with 13 bases remaining between them. The CDR3 is CASSLTASRNNEQFF. The CDR3, as DNA: TGTGCCAGCAGCTTAACCGCGAGCAGAAACAATGAGCAGTTCTTC.

This clonotype has only a few counts. This chain joins TRBV27 and TRBJ1-1, with 7 nucleotides matching TRBD1. The germline CDR1 and CDR2 sequences are MNHEY and SMNVEV (reference sequence). The CDR3 sequence is 13 residues long. The ends lost 2 bases at V and 5 bases at J; junction bases unmatched: 2. The CDR3: CASSLGTVTEAFF. The CDR3 bases are TGTGCCAGCAGTTTAGGGACAGTGACTGAAGCTTTCTTT.

The V gene is TRBV7-3, the J gene TRBJ2-1; weak D call: TRBD2 (5 bases). V was clipped by 2 bases and J by 9 bases, with 11 bases between them. The CDR3 runs to 13 residues. CDR1 and CDR2 from the germline V gene are SGHTA and FQGTGA. As DNA, the CDR3 is TGTGCCAGCAGCTTAGGCCAACGGGGTGAGCAGTTCTTC. This encodes CASSLGQRGEQFF.

Details on this clonotype: One junction end disagrees with the germline gene, perhaps due to a read error. The chain carries TRBV28 and TRBJ2-2; the D gene is possibly TRBD1 (5 bases). Germline CDR1 is MDHEN and CDR2 is SYDVKM. CDR3 length equals 14 residues. CDR3 nucleotide sequence: TGTGCCAGTGACAGTGATCAGAACCCCGGGGAGCTGTTTTTT. It specifies CASDSDQNPGELFF.

The chain carries TRBV11-3 and TRBJ2-5, with D unresolved. The CDR3 totals 14 residues. The V and J ends lost 1 base and 4 bases respectively, with 10 bases between them. Looked up from germline, CDR1 is SGHNT and CDR2 is YENEEA. CDR3 nucleotides: TGTGCCAGCAGCTTAGGAGGTGAAGGAGAGACCCAGTACTTC. Translating it yields CASSLGGEGETQYF.

The V and J genes are TRBV6-2 or TRBV6-3 and TRBJ2-4; TRBD1 is a possible D gene (5 bases). The CDR3 totals 17 residues. Trimming took 6 bases from V and 0 from J, leaving 18 bases between them. Germline CDR1 MNHEY, CDR2 SVGEGT. Written as DNA, the CDR3 is TGTGCCAGCAGCGCCCCCAGGGAACCCCTAGCCAAAAACATTCAGTACTTC. Protein: CASSAPREPLAKNIQYF.

The J gene is TRBJ2-7, the V gene TRBV7-2; TRBD1 agrees at 9 bases. Germline-derived CDR1 and CDR2 are SGHTA and FQGNSA. The CDR3 length is 17 residues. V was clipped by 3 bases and J by 1 base; unmatched bases: 10. The CDR3 DNA sequence: TGTGCCAGCAGCTTGCGACAGGGGGGTAGTGGGTCCTACGAGCAGTACTTC. Amino acid sequence: CASSLRQGGSGSYEQYF.

The chain links TRBV2 to TRBJ1-3; 7 nucleotides agree with TRBD1. J was trimmed by 0 bases and V by 2 bases; bases with no gene match: 4. The CDR3 length is 16 residues. The germline CDR1 and CDR2 sequences are SNHLY and FYNNEI. CDR3 region: CASSEPWDSSGNTIYF. The CDR3 coding sequence is TGTGCCAGCAGTGAACCCTGGGACAGCTCTGGAAACACCATATATTTT.